This entry is about one TCR beta chain. Germline V gene sequence: CDR1 MNHEY, CDR2 SVGAGI. The CDR3 is 13 amino acids. Deletions cut 2 bases from V and 2 bases from J, with 4 bases between. This record comes from a study of blood T cell repertoires in COVID-19. At the level of the study: Researchers got acute and convalescent COVID-19 samples from the United States, Italy and Spain.

Original processing notes: Quantification of nucleated cells was approximated via reference gene primer amplification. Generated by immunoSEQ multiplex PCR, the TCRdb table keeps only in-frame clones and is missing some. Clone size and the V and J calls come from that table; the DNA yielded D and trimming. The table includes 120,000 or so clones, roughly 90% detected once. The chain is built from TRBV6-5 and TRBJ1-3; D remains ambiguous. Sequenced input: peripheral blood. The clonotype comes from a man aged 50 or older with active COVID-19. The CDR3: CASSYEAGNTIYF. The CDR3 DNA sequence: TGTGCCAGCAGTTACGAGGCTGGAAACACCATATATTTT.